Listed here are 26 T cell receptor beta chains from one sample, sequenced in a study of blood T cell repertoires in COVID-19. TCRdb's copy holds only in-frame clones and misses some; the assay was immunoSEQ multiplex PCR. The data show 130,000 or so clones, about nine tenths seen once. The sample was peripheral blood. All receptors derive from a middle-aged man with acute or convalescent COVID-19.

V is TRBV19 and J is TRBJ2-3; D unresolved. Trimming cost V 3 bases and J 0 bases, with 7 bases left between them. CDR3 length: 14 residues. CDR1 is LNHDA and CDR2 is SQIVND in the germline V gene (reference sequence). Here the CDR3 DNA reads TGTGCCAGTAGTATGGGCAGTAGCACAGATACGCAGTATTTT. Amino acid sequence: CASSMGSSTDTQYF.

The CDR3 protein is CASSLSSGVNEQFF. The CDR3 nucleotides read TGTGCCAGCAGCTTATCCTCAGGGGTGAATGAGCAGTTCTTC. This chain links TRBV7-2 with TRBJ2-1, with D possibly being TRBD1 (6 bases). Germline V CDR1 and CDR2: SGHTA, FQGNSA. The CDR3 contains 14 residues. Trimming removed 2 bases at V and 7 bases at J, with 12 bases between.

This chain joins TRBV9 and TRBJ2-2, with TRBD2 identical over 7 bases. Germline CDR1 is SGDLS and CDR2 is YYNGEE. With 0 bases clipped from V and 4 bases from J, the junction kept 9 bases outside the gene matches. There are 17 residues in the CDR3. Here the CDR3 reads CASSVALGGLGTGELFF. The DNA of the CDR3 is TGTGCCAGCAGCGTAGCCCTGGGGGGGTTAGGCACCGGGGAGCTGTTTTTT.

The gene calls are TRBV9 and TRBJ1-3, with 10 positions matching TRBD1. V lost 3 bases and J lost 8; bases outside the gene matches: 11. Germline CDR1 and CDR2: SGDLS and YYNGEE. The CDR3 sequence is 16 residues long. The CDR3 is CASSALRRQGADTIYF. The DNA for the CDR3 is TGTGCCAGCAGCGCACTAAGGAGACAGGGGGCAGACACCATATATTTT.

V usage is TRBV29-1 and J usage is TRBJ1-2; 11 nucleotides match TRBD1. Unmatched junction bases numbered 8, after V lost 0 bases and J lost 8 bases. Germline CDR1 is SQVTM and CDR2 is ANQGSEA. The CDR3 has 15 amino acids. CDR3 residues: CSVEEVRGQGEGYTF. In DNA form, the CDR3 reads TGCAGCGTTGAAGAGGTGAGGGGACAGGGGGAAGGCTACACCTTC.

The CDR3 protein is CASSRGGTYTGELFF. In DNA, the CDR3 is TGTGCCAGCAGCCGGGGAGGCACCTACACCGGGGAGCTGTTTTTT. The chain recombines TRBV4-2 with TRBJ2-2, with a weak D call TRBD2 (6 bases). The ends were cut back, 4 bases at V and 3 bases at J, with 12 bases in the middle. Germline values: CDR1 LGHNA, CDR2 YNFKEQ. The CDR3 consists of 15 residues.

The chain carries TRBV19 and TRBJ1-4; TRBD1 is a possible D gene (5 bases). The germline gives CDR1 LNHDA, CDR2 SQIVND (reference sequence). Between the trimmed V and J ends, which lost 5 bases and 12 bases, there was a span of 13 bases. This CDR3 comprises 12 residues. CDR3 sequence: CASSALGHELFF. CDR3 in DNA: TGTGCCAGTAGTGCGCTTGGACACGAACTGTTTTTT.

The V call is TRBV19, the J call TRBJ1-5; D remains unclear. The CDR3 extends over 15 amino acids. Germline assignment: CDR1 LNHDA and CDR2 SQIVND (reference sequence). V was shortened by 3 bases and J by 2 bases, with 11 bases between the two germline ends. The CDR3, as DNA: TGTGCCAGTAGTATGGGGAGGGAAGGCAATCAGCCCCAGCATTTT. It translates to CASSMGREGNQPQHF.

This clone was counted between two and nine times. The chain couples TRBV3-1 (or the pseudogene TRBV3-2) to TRBJ2-7; D gene unclear. Germline CDR1 reads LGHDT; CDR2 reads YNNKEL (reference sequence). The CDR3 totals 13 residues. V was shortened by 0 bases and J by 3 bases, with 6 bases between the two germline ends. CDR3 sequence reads: CASSQDLSYEQYF. The CDR3 nucleotides read TGTGCCAGCAGCCAAGATCTCAGCTACGAGCAGTACTTC.

V gene TRBV11-1 combines with J gene TRBJ2-5, with unresolved D. The ends were cut back, 7 bases at V and 4 bases at J, with 19 bases in the middle. The CDR3 extends over 15 amino acids. CDR1 and CDR2 from the germline V gene are SGHAT and FQDESV (reference sequence). The CDR3 here is CASTKAGIEGETQYF. The CDR3 region has the DNA TGTGCCAGCACCAAGGCAGGAATTGAAGGAGAGACCCAGTACTTC.

V usage is TRBV7-9 and J usage is TRBJ2-3; 8 nucleotides align to TRBD1. Trimming at V came to 3 bases and at J to 1 base, leaving 3 bases not matched to a gene. The CDR3 consists of 15 residues. Germline-derived CDR1 and CDR2 are SEHNR and FQNEAQ (reference sequence). CDR3 DNA sequence: TGTGCCAGCAGCTTGACAGGGGACGGCACAGATACGCAGTATTTT. It codes for CASSLTGDGTDTQYF.

V and J are TRBV6-5 and TRBJ2-2; D perhaps matches TRBD2 (7 bases). The germline V and J ends were trimmed by 6 bases and 4 bases, with 12 bases remaining between them. Germline loops: CDR1 MNHEY, CDR2 SVGAGI. This CDR3 is 14 amino acids long. CDR3 protein: CASRGGGFTGELFF. CDR3 bases: TGTGCCAGCAGGGGAGGGGGATTCACCGGGGAGCTGTTTTTT.

V gene TRBV4-1 combines with J gene TRBJ1-1; no firm D call. CDR1 is MGHRA, CDR2 YSYEKL, per germline. CDR3 size: 13 residues. V gave up 0 bases and J gave up 5 bases, with 7 bases separating them. The CDR3 DNA reads as TGCGCCAGCAGCCAAGAGAGGCGGACTGAAGCTTTCTTT. Translated: CASSQERRTEAFF.

The chain is built from TRBV7-2 and TRBJ2-1; 8 bases are shared with TRBD1. J was trimmed by 0 bases and V by 5 bases; bases with no gene match: 6. The germline V gene has CDR1 SGHTA and CDR2 FQGNSA. The CDR3 is made up of 16 amino acids. The CDR3 DNA reads as TGTGCCAGCAGCACCGGACAGGGAAGCTCCTACAATGAGCAGTTCTTC. Translated: CASSTGQGSSYNEQFF.

V usage is TRBV5-1 and J usage is TRBJ2-7; 9 nucleotides line up with TRBD2. The CDR3 covers 16 residues. The V segment lost 4 bases and the J segment 0 bases; nucleotides outside the gene matches: 8. Germline V gene data show CDR1 as SGHRS and CDR2 as YFSETQ. This CDR3 reads CASSVGGRAGSYEQYF. The DNA of the CDR3 is TGCGCCAGCAGCGTAGGCGGGAGGGCCGGCTCCTACGAGCAGTACTTC.

The V gene is TRBV2, the J gene TRBJ2-7; weak D call: TRBD1 (6 bases). Trimming cost V 4 bases and J 4 bases, with 14 bases left between them. Germline CDR1 and CDR2: SNHLY and FYNNEI. The CDR3 sequence is 14 residues long. The CDR3 bases are TGTGCCAGCAGTGTAGGGGGATTAGGGTACGAGCAGTACTTC. Its protein product is CASSVGGLGYEQYF.

The rearrangement joins TRBV2 to TRBJ2-5; D may be TRBD2 (5 bases). This CDR3 has 12 residues. V dropped 6 bases and J dropped 5 bases, with 10 bases sitting between them. The V gene's germline CDR1 is SNHLY and CDR2 FYNNEI. In nucleotides, the CDR3 is TGTGCCAGCAGCCGGGGATCCGAGACCCAGTACTTC. It is translated as CASSRGSETQYF.

The J gene is TRBJ2-1, the V gene TRBV24-1; 8 bases fit TRBD2. Germline assignment: CDR1 KGHDR and CDR2 SFDVKD. V gave up 4 bases and J gave up 4 bases; unmatched junction bases: 8. This CDR3 is built from 16 residues. CDR3 nucleotide sequence: TGTGCCACCAGTGAGAGCTCTAGCGGGCCGTACAATGAGCAGTTCTTC. It codes for CATSESSSGPYNEQFF.

The chain is built from TRBV7-2 and TRBJ2-3; TRBD2 is a possible D gene (6 bases). Trimming took off 3 bases at V and 2 bases at J, with 12 bases between the two ends. The CDR3 is 15 amino acids. Per germline, CDR1 SGHTA and CDR2 FQGNSA. CDR3 in DNA: TGTGCCAGCAGCTTGAGGCGGGGCTACACAGATACGCAGTATTTT. Protein: CASSLRRGYTDTQYF.

This sequence joins TRBV27 and TRBJ2-7; D perhaps matches TRBD2 (6 bases). Trimming took 5 bases from V and 2 from J, leaving 13 bases between them. CDR1 is MNHEY and CDR2 is SMNVEV in the germline V gene (reference sequence). This CDR3 contains 14 residues. In DNA, the CDR3 is TGTGCCAGCAGTCCTGAGCGGGCCACCTACGAGCAGTACTTC. It yields the protein CASSPERATYEQYF.

This chain joins TRBV5-1 and TRBJ2-1, with TRBD1 identical over 9 bases. Germline lookup yields CDR1 SGHRS and CDR2 YFSETQ. The CDR3 contains 14 residues. V shed 4 bases, J shed 7 bases, and the junction held 6 bases outside the gene matches. CDR3 protein: CASSAGTGPNEQFF. CDR3 DNA: TGCGCCAGCAGCGCCGGGACAGGGCCAAATGAGCAGTTCTTC.

The rearrangement links TRBV18 to TRBJ1-1; 7 positions agree with TRBD1. The CDR3 sequence is 14 residues long. J gave up 1 base and V 4 bases, and 3 bases lay outside the gene matches. Germline CDR1 is KGHSH and CDR2 is LQKENI. Written as DNA, the CDR3 is TGTGCCAGCTCACGGGGACAGACGAACACTGAAGCTTTCTTT. The encoded protein is CASSRGQTNTEAFF.

CDR3 region: CASSPWVGKDTEAFF. CDR3 sequence (DNA): TGTGCCAGCAGCCCCTGGGTCGGGAAAGACACTGAAGCTTTCTTT. This chain joins TRBV9 and TRBJ1-1; no reliable D call. CDR3 length equals 15 residues. CDR1 and CDR2 (germline): SGDLS, YYNGEE. V was trimmed by 4 bases and J by 3 bases, leaving 16 bases between them.

This clone occurred once. CDR3 DNA: TGTGCCAGCAGCGTAGGGGGGACAGGGCCCCAAGAGACCCAGTACTTC. Amino acids: CASSVGGTGPQETQYF. The chain links TRBV9 to TRBJ2-5; 9 nucleotides match TRBD1. The CDR3 is 16 amino acids. CDR1 SGDLS and CDR2 YYNGEE come from the germline V gene. V was pared by 0 bases and J by 1 base, with 4 bases of the junction left unmatched.

The V call is TRBV19, the J call TRBJ2-1, with D perhaps matching TRBD1 (6 bases). CDR3 size: 14 residues. Germline loops: CDR1 LNHDA, CDR2 SQIVND (reference sequence). Trimming cost V 6 bases and J 2 bases, with 11 bases left between them. The CDR3 nucleotides read TGTGCCAGTAGCGCGGACAGTACCTACAATGAGCAGTTCTTC. Protein sequence: CASSADSTYNEQFF.

The chain is built from TRBV29-1 and TRBJ2-3; 8 positions match TRBD2. Germline V gene sequence: CDR1 SQVTM, CDR2 ANQGSEA. V trimming: 8 bases; J trimming: 2 bases; junction bases outside the gene matches: 12. CDR3 length: 15 residues. The CDR3 protein is CSMTGHSGDTDTQYF. The DNA for the CDR3 is TGCAGCATGACGGGGCATAGCGGGGACACAGATACGCAGTATTTT.